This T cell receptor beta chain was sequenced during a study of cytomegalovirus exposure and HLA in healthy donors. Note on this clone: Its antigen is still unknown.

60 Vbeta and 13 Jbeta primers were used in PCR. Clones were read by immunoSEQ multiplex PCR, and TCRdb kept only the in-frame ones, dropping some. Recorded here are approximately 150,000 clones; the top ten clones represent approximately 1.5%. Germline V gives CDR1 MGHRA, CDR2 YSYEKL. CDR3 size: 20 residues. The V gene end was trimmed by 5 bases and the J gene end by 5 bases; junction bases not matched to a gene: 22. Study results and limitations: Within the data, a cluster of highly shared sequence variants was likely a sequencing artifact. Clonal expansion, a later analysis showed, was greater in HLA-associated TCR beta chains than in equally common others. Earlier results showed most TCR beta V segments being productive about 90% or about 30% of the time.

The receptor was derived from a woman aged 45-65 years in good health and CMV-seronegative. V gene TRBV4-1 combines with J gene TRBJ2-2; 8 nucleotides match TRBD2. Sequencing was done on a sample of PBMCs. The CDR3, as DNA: TGCGCCAGCAGCGTCACTTTCTTCGGGTCTAGCGGGTCGGGGACCGGGGAGCTGTTTTTT. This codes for CASSVTFFGSSGSGTGELFF.